The 11 T cell receptor beta chains given below trace back to one sample, sequenced in a study of blood T cell repertoires in COVID-19. TCRdb's table, derived via immunoSEQ multiplex PCR, lists solely in-frame clones and lacks some. The data contain a few hundred thousand clones, 84% of them seen just once; the ten biggest clones take up 1.5% to 1.9%. The sequenced sample was peripheral blood. The receptors stem from a woman between 40 and 50 years old who had recovered from COVID-19.

The chain employs TRBV6-5 and TRBJ1-4; D is perhaps TRBD1 (5 bases). The V gene's germline CDR1 is MNHEY and CDR2 SVGAGI. Trimming cost V 6 bases and J 0 bases, with 11 bases left between them. The CDR3 consists of 15 residues. This CDR3 reads CASRGLSATNEKLFF. The CDR3 DNA sequence: TGTGCCAGCAGGGGACTATCTGCAACTAATGAAAAACTGTTTTTT.

The CDR3 sequence is CSVVRGEGADTQYF. The CDR3 nucleotides read TGCAGCGTAGTCCGGGGGGAGGGCGCGGATACGCAGTATTTT. The genes are TRBV29-1 and TRBJ2-3; 7 bases map to TRBD2. Germline assignment: CDR1 SQVTM and CDR2 ANQGSEA. V dropped 6 bases and J dropped 6; count of bases not matched to a gene: 12. The CDR3 has 14 residues.

The rearrangement uses TRBV2 and TRBJ1-2; TRBD1 is a possible D gene (6 bases). This CDR3 contains 14 residues. Germline V CDR1 and CDR2: SNHLY, FYNNEI. Trimming stripped 4 bases from V and 3 bases from J, with 12 bases between. The CDR3 sequence: CASSARTEHYGYTF. The CDR3 DNA reads TGTGCCAGCAGTGCCCGGACAGAACACTATGGCTACACCTTC.

The chain joins TRBV2 to TRBJ1-3; perhaps TRBD1 as D (6 bases). The CDR3 covers 14 residues. V gave up 6 bases and J gave up 4 bases, with 13 bases separating them. From germline, CDR1 is SNHLY and CDR2 FYNNEI. The CDR3 here is CASRATGLGNTIYF. In DNA form, the CDR3 reads TGTGCCAGCAGAGCTACAGGGCTAGGAAACACCATATATTTT.

V usage is TRBV6-5 and J usage is TRBJ1-1, with a tentative D call TRBD1 (6 bases). CDR3 size: 15 residues. V was pared by 5 bases and J by 2 bases, with 15 bases between. The germline gives CDR1 MNHEY, CDR2 SVGAGI. The CDR3 coding sequence is TGTGCCAGCAGTACCCACTCGACAGGAAACACTGAAGCTTTCTTT. This encodes CASSTHSTGNTEAFF.

This sequence joins TRBV5-5 and TRBJ2-6, with a possible D match to TRBD1 (6 bases). V lost 4 bases and J lost 2, with 13 bases in between. From germline, CDR1 is SGHKS and CDR2 YYEKEE (reference sequence). The CDR3 has 16 residues. The CDR3 sequence is CASSTLQGPGANVLTF. In DNA, the CDR3 is TGTGCCAGCAGCACCCTACAGGGCCCTGGGGCCAACGTCCTGACTTTC.

This clone was counted a single time. The chain has TRBV2 and TRBJ1-6; possible D gene TRBD1, 5 bases. This CDR3 is 14 amino acids long. Trimming removed 7 bases from V and 7 bases from J, with 14 bases in between. The germline V gene encodes CDR1 SNHLY and CDR2 FYNNEI. CDR3 sequence (DNA): TGTGCCAGCATCCGAACAGGTAGAAATTCACCCCTCCACTTT. Translation: CASIRTGRNSPLHF.

About this clone itself: An end of the junction does not agree with germline; a read error may underlie this. The gene calls are TRBV13 and TRBJ2-7, with TRBD2 identical over 8 bases. CDR3 length: 13 residues. The germline gives CDR1 PRHDT, CDR2 FYEKMQ (reference sequence). This chain's CDR3 is CASSLGRGGEQYF. The CDR3 coding sequence is TGTGCCAGCAGCCTAGGACGGGGGGGCGAGCAGTACTTC.

This clone occurred a few times. The genes are TRBV5-4 and TRBJ1-2; TRBD1 is a possible D gene (5 bases). The CDR3 has 13 amino acids. CDR1 is SGHNT and CDR2 is YYREEE in the germline V gene (reference sequence). Trimming took 0 bases from V and 8 from J, leaving 11 bases between them. CDR3: CASSLVGGGGYTF. The CDR3 region has the DNA TGTGCCAGCAGCTTGGTCGGGGGTGGAGGCTACACCTTC. Variable domain in full (rest from reference TRBV5-4 and TRBJ1-2): ETGVTQSPTHLIKTRGQQVTLRCSSQSGHNTVSWYQQALGQGPQFIFQYYREEENGRGNFPPRFSGLQFPNYSSELNVNALELDDSALYLCASSLVGGGGYTFGSGTRLTVV.

The chain carries TRBV9 and TRBJ2-3; TRBD2 is a possible D gene (6 bases). This CDR3 region has 14 residues. V was trimmed by 0 bases and J by 2 bases, leaving 7 bases between them. Germline CDR1 is SGDLS and CDR2 is YYNGEE. CDR3 nucleotide sequence: TGTGCCAGCAGCGTAGTAGCGGCCACAGATACGCAGTATTTT. Amino acids: CASSVVAATDTQYF. The full variable domain, rest sourced from reference TRBV9 and TRBJ2-3, is DSGVTQTPKHLITATGQRVTLRCSPRSGDLSVYWYQQSLDQGLQFLIQYYNGEERAKGNILERFSAQQFPDLHSELNLSSLELGDSALYFCASSVVAATDTQYFGPGTRLTVL.

Written as DNA, the CDR3 is TGTGCCATTAGGGGGTACCCTGAAGCTTTCTTT. Protein product: CAIRGYPEAFF. This chain links TRBV6-5 with TRBJ1-1; perhaps TRBD1 as D (6 bases). This CDR3 contains 11 residues. Per germline, CDR1 MNHEY and CDR2 SVGAGI. Trimming took off 10 bases at V and 6 bases at J, with 12 bases between the two ends.